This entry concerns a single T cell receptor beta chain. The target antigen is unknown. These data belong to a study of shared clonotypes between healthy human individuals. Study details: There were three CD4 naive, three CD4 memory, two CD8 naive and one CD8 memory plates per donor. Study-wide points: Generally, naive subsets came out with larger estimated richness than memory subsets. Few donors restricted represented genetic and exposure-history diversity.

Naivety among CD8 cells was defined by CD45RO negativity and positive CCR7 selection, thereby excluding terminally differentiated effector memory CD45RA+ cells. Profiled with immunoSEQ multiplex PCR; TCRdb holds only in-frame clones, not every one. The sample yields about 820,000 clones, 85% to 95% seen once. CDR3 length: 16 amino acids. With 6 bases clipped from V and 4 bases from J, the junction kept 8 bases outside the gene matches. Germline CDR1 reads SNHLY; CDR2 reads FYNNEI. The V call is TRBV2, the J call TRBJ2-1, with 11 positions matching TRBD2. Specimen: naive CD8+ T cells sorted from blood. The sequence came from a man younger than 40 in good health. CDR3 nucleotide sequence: TGTGCCAGCAGCACCACTAGCGGGAGTAGATACAATGAGCAGTTCTTC. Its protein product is CASSTTSGSRYNEQFF.